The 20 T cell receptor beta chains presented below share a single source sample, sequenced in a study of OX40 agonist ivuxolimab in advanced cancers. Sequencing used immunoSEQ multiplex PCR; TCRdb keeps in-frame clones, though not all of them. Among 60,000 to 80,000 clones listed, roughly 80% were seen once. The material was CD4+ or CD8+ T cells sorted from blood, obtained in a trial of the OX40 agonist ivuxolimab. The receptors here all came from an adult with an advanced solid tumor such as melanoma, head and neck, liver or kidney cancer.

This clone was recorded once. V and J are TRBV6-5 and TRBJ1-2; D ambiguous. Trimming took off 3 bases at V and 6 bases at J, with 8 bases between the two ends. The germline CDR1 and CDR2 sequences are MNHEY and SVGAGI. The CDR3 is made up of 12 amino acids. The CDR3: CASSYKADGYTF. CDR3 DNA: TGTGCCAGCAGTTATAAGGCAGATGGCTACACCTTC.

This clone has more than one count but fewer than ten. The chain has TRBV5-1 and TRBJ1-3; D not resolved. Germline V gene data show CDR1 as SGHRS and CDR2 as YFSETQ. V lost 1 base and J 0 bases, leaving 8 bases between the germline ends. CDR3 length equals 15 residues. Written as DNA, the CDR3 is TGCGCCAGCAGCTTGAACGCAGTCTCTGGAAACACCATATATTTT. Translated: CASSLNAVSGNTIYF. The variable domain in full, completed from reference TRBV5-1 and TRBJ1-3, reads KAGVTQTPRYLIKTRGQQVTLSCSPISGHRSVSWYQQTPGQGLQFLFEYFSETQRNKGNFPGRFSGRQFSNSRSEMNVSTLELGDSALYLCASSLNAVSGNTIYFGEGSWLTVV.

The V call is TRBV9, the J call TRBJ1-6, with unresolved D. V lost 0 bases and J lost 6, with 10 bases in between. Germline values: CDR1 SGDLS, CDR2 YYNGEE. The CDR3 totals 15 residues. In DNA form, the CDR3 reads TGTGCCAGCAGCGTAGGGAGCAGCGTTAATTCACCCCTCCACTTT. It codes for CASSVGSSVNSPLHF.

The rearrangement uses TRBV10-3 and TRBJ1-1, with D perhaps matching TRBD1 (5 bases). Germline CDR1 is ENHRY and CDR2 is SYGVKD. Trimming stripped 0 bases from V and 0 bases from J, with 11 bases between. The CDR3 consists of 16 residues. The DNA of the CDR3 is TGTGCCATCAGTGAGTCTAGGAGACAGTTGAACACTGAAGCTTTCTTT. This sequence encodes CAISESRRQLNTEAFF.

The CDR3 bases are TGCAGCGTTGGGACAGGGGGCGGCTATGGCTACACCTTC. The encoded protein is CSVGTGGGYGYTF. The rearrangement links TRBV29-1 to TRBJ1-2; 11 nucleotides align to TRBD1. Germline CDR1 reads SQVTM; CDR2 reads ANQGSEA. The CDR3 has 13 amino acids. The V gene end was trimmed by 4 bases and the J gene end by 4 bases; junction bases not matched to a gene: 2.

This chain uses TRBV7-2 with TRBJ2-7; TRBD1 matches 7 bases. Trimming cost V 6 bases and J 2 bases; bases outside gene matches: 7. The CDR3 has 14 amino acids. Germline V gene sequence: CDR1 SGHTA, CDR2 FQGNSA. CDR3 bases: TGTGCCAGCAGTTCGGACAGGAATACCTACGAGCAGTACTTC. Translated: CASSSDRNTYEQYF.

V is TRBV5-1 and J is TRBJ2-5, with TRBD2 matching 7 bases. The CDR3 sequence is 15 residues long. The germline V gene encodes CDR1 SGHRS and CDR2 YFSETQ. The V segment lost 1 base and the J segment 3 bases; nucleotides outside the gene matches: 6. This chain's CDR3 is CASSLLAGLKETQYF. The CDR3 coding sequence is TGCGCCAGCAGCTTGTTAGCGGGCCTAAAAGAGACCCAGTACTTC.

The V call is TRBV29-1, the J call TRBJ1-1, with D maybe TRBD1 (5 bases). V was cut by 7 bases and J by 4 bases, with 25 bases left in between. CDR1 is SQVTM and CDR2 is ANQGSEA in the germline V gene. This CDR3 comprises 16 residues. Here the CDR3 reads CSAKAGRSLMGTEAFF. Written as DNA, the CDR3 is TGCAGCGCAAAGGCGGGGCGGTCTTTGATGGGCACTGAAGCTTTCTTT. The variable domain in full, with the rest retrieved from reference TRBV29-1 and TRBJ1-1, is SAVISQKPSRDICQRGTSLTIQCQVDSQVTMMFWYRQQPGQSLTLIATANQGSEATYESGFVIDKFPISRPNLTFSTLTVSNMSPEDSSIYLCSAKAGRSLMGTEAFFGQGTRLTVV.

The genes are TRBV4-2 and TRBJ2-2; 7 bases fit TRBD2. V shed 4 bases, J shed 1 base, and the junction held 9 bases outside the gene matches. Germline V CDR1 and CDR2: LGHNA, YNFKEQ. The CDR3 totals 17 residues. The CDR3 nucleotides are TGTGCCAGCAGCCCCCTCACTGGGGGGGGGAACACCGGGGAGCTGTTTTTT. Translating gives CASSPLTGGGNTGELFF.

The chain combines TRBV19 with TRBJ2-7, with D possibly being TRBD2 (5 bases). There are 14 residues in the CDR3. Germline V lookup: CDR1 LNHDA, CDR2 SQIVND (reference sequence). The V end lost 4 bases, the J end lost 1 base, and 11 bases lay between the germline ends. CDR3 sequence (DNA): TGTGCCAGTAGTACGGCCGGGAATTCCTACGAGCAGTACTTC. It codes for CASSTAGNSYEQYF.

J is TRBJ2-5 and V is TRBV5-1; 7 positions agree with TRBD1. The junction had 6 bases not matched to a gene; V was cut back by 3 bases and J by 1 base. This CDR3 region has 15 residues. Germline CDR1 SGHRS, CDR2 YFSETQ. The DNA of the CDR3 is TGCGCCAGCAGCTCAACAGGGGCCCCCCAAGAGACCCAGTACTTC. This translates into CASSSTGAPQETQYF.

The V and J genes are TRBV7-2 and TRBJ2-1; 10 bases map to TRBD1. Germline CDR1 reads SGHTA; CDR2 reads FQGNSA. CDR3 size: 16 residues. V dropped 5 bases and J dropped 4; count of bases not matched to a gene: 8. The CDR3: CASSPTGTGAYNEQFF. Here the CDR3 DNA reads TGTGCCAGCAGCCCCACCGGGACAGGGGCTTACAATGAGCAGTTCTTC.

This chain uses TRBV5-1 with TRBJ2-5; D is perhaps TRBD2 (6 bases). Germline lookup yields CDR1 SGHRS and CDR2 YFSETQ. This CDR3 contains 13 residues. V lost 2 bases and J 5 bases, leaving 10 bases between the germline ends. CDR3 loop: CASSFRRDETQYF. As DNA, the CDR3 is TGCGCCAGCAGCTTCAGGAGGGACGAGACCCAGTACTTC.

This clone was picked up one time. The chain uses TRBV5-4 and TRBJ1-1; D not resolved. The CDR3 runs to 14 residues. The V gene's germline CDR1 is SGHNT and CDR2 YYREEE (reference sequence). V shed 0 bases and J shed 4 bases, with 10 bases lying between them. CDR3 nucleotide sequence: TGTGCCAGCAGCTTGGTCGGGGATGGCACTGAAGCTTTCTTT. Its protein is CASSLVGDGTEAFF.

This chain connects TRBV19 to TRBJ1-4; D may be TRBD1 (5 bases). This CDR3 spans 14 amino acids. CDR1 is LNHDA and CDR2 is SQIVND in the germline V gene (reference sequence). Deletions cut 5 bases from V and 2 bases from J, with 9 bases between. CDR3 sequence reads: CASSWSGTNEKLFF. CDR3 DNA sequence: TGTGCCAGTAGTTGGTCAGGGACTAATGAAAAACTGTTTTTT.

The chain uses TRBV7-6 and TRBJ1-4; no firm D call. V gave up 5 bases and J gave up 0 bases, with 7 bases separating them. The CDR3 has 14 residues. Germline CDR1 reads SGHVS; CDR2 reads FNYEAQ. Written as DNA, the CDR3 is TGTGCCAGCAGCCTGCAAGCAACTAATGAAAAACTGTTTTTT. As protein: CASSLQATNEKLFF.

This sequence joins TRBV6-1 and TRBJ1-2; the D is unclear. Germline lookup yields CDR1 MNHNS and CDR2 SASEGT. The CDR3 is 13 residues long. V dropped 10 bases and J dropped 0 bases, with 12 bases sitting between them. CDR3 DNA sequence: TGTGCCATCAGGAGCTGGACTAACTATGGCTACACCTTC. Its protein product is CAIRSWTNYGYTF.

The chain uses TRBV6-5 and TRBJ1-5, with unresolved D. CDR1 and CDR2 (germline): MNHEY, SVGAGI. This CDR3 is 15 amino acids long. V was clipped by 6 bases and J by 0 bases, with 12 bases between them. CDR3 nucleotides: TGTGCCAGCAGCCCCAGGAAGAATAGCAATCAGCCCCAGCATTTT. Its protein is CASSPRKNSNQPQHF.

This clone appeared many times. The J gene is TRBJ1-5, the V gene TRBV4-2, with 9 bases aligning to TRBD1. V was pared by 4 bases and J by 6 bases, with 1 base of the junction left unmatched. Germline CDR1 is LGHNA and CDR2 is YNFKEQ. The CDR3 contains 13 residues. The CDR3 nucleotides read TGTGCCAGCAGCCGGGACAGGGTTCAGCCCCAGCATTTT. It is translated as CASSRDRVQPQHF.

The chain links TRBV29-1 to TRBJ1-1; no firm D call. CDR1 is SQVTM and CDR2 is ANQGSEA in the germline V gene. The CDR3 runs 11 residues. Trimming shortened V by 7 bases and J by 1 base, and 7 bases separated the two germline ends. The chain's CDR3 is CSGQRNTEAFF. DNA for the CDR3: TGCAGCGGGCAGCGGAACACTGAAGCTTTCTTT.